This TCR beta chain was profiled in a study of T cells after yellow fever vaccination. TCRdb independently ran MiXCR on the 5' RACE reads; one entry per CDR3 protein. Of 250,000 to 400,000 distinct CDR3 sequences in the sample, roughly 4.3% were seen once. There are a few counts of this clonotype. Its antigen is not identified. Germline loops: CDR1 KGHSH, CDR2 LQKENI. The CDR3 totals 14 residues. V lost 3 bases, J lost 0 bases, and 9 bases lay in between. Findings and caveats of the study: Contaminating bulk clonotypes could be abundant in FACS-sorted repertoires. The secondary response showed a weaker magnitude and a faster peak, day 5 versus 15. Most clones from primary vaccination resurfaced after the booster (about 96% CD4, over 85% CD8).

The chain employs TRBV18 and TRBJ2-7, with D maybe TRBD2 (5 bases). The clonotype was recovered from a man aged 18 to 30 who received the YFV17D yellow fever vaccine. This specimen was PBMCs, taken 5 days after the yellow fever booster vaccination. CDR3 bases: TGTGCCAGCTCACCCCCCGGGGTCTCCTACGAGCAGTACTTC. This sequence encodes CASSPPGVSYEQYF.